A selection of T cell receptor beta chains follows, all from one sample in a study of cytomegalovirus exposure and HLA in healthy donors. Method: immunoSEQ multiplex PCR; TCRdb's copy keeps in-frame clones and lacks some. The sample yields roughly 150,000 clones, 82% seen once. The source material was PBMCs. All receptors come from a woman aged 45-65 years in good health and CMV-seropositive. The CDR3 runs from the conserved cysteine through the conserved F or W. D genes are given only for firm matches. The size entry is marked missing in some rows and otherwise reads once, few, many or a size class.

v_gene: TRBV5-1
d_gene: -
j_gene: TRBJ2-5
abundance: -
CDR3nt: TGCGCCAGCAGCTTGGTGGAGTCCCAAGAGACCCAGTACTTC
CDR3aa: CASSLVESQETQYF

v_gene: TRBV7-3
d_gene: -
j_gene: TRBJ1-2
abundance: -
CDR3nt: TGTGCCAGCAGCTCCGGCCGGGAGGATGGCTACACCTTC
CDR3aa: CASSSGREDGYTF

v_gene: TRBV2
d_gene: -
j_gene: TRBJ2-6
abundance: -
CDR3nt: TGTGCCAGCAGTGAATTCTCGTCTAGCTCTGGGGCCAACGTCCTGACTTTC
CDR3aa: CASSEFSSSSGANVLTF

v_gene: TRBV19
d_gene: -
j_gene: TRBJ1-6
abundance: -
CDR3nt: TGTGCCAGTAGTACTACAGGATTTAATTCACCCCTCCACTTT
CDR3aa: CASSTTGFNSPLHF

v_gene: TRBV19
d_gene: -
j_gene: TRBJ2-2
abundance: -
CDR3nt: TGTGCCAGCTCTAGGGCGCCCCGGGGAATGAACACCGGGGAGCTGTTTTTT
CDR3aa: CASSRAPRGMNTGELFF

v_gene: TRBV5-5
d_gene: TRBD1
j_gene: TRBJ2-1
abundance: -
CDR3nt: TGTGCCAGCAGCTTGAGATGGCAGGGGGCAAGATATGAGCAGTTCTTC
CDR3aa: CASSLRWQGARYEQFF

v_gene: TRBV5-1
d_gene: -
j_gene: TRBJ2-1
abundance: -
CDR3nt: TGCGCCAGCAGCTTGGAACAGTACAATGAGCAGTTCTTC
CDR3aa: CASSLEQYNEQFF

v_gene: TRBV19
d_gene: -
j_gene: TRBJ2-7
abundance: -
CDR3nt: TGTGCCAGTAGTAAAAGGGACTCAGGGATGATAGCCGAGCAGTACTTC
CDR3aa: CASSKRDSGMIAEQYF

v_gene: TRBV6-6
d_gene: -
j_gene: TRBJ1-5
abundance: -
CDR3nt: TGTGCCAGCACTCAGACAGGCAATCAGCCCCAGCATTTT
CDR3aa: CASTQTGNQPQHF

v_gene: TRBV5-3
d_gene: TRBD1
j_gene: TRBJ1-6
abundance: few
CDR3nt: TGTGCCAGAAGCTTCTCCGGGACAGTATATAATTCACCCCTCCACTTT
CDR3aa: CARSFSGTVYNSPLHF

v_gene: TRBV7-9
d_gene: TRBD2
j_gene: TRBJ2-3
abundance: -
CDR3nt: TGTGCCAGCAGCTCCGTCCTAGCGGGGGCCCGCACAGATACGCAGTATTTT
CDR3aa: CASSSVLAGARTDTQYF

v_gene: TRBV7-9
d_gene: -
j_gene: TRBJ1-2
abundance: -
CDR3nt: TGTGCCAGCAGCCCGCAGGTAGCTAACTATGGCTACACCTTC
CDR3aa: CASSPQVANYGYTF

v_gene: TRBV9
d_gene: -
j_gene: TRBJ2-3
abundance: -
CDR3nt: TGTGCCAGCAGCTTGACAACCTCAGATACGCAGTATTTT
CDR3aa: CASSLTTSDTQYF

v_gene: TRBV4-1
d_gene: TRBD2
j_gene: TRBJ2-7
abundance: few
CDR3nt: TGCGCCAGCAGCCAAGAGGACGGGAGGTCGGGAGGGGAGCAGTACTTC
CDR3aa: CASSQEDGRSGGEQYF

v_gene: TRBV7-2
d_gene: TRBD2
j_gene: TRBJ2-3
abundance: -
CDR3nt: TGTGCCAGCAGCTTCACGAGCGGGGGTGGGACAGATACGCAGTATTTT
CDR3aa: CASSFTSGGGTDTQYF

v_gene: TRBV7-2
d_gene: TRBD2
j_gene: TRBJ2-1
abundance: -
CDR3nt: TGTGCCAGCAGCCTAGAACTAGCGGGGGGGAATGAGCAGTTCTTC
CDR3aa: CASSLELAGGNEQFF

v_gene: TRBV27
d_gene: TRBD2
j_gene: TRBJ2-7
abundance: -
CDR3nt: TGTGCCAGCAGTTTAGCGGGGGGGCCGTACGGGCAGTACTTC
CDR3aa: CASSLAGGPYGQYF

v_gene: TRBV4-1
d_gene: TRBD1
j_gene: TRBJ1-5
abundance: few
CDR3nt: TGCGCCAGCAGCCACGACAGGGGGCCTCGGCAGCCCCAGCATTTT
CDR3aa: CASSHDRGPRQPQHF

v_gene: TRBV4-2
d_gene: TRBD1
j_gene: TRBJ2-7
abundance: -
CDR3nt: TGTGCCAGCAGCCAAAAGACAGGGAGCTCCTACGAGCAGTACTTC
CDR3aa: CASSQKTGSSYEQYF

v_gene: TRBV9
d_gene: -
j_gene: TRBJ2-3
abundance: few
CDR3nt: TGTGCCAGCAGCTCCGAGGGGGTTTTCACAGATACGCAGTATTTT
CDR3aa: CASSSEGVFTDTQYF

v_gene: TRBV2
d_gene: -
j_gene: TRBJ1-4
abundance: -
CDR3nt: TGTGCCAGCAGTGCGGGCGGGAAGGCGGAAAAACTGTTTTTT
CDR3aa: CASSAGGKAEKLFF